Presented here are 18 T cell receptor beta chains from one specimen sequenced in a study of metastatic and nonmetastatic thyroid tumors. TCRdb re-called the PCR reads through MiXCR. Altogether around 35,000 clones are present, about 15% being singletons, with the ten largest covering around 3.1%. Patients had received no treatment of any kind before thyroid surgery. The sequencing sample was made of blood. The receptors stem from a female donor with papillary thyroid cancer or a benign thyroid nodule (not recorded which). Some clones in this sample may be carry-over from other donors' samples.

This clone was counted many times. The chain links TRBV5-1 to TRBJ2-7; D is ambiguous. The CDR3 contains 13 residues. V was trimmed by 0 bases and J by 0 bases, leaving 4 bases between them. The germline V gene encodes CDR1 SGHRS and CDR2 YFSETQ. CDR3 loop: CASSLDISYEQYF. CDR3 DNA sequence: TGCGCCAGCAGCTTGGACATCTCCTACGAGCAGTACTTC.

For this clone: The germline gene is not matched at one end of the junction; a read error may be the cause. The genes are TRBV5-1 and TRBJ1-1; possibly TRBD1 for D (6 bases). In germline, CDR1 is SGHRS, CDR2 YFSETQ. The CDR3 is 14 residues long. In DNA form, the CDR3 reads TGTTCCAGCAGCTTGGCCGGCAGGGGTTCTGAAGCTTTCTTT. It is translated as CSSSLAGRGSEAFF.

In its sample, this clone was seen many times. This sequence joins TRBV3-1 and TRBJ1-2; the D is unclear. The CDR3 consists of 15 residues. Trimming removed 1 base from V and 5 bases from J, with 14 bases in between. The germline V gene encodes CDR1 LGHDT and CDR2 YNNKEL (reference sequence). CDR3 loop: CASSQGRTSPYGYTF. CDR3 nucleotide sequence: TGTGCCAGCAGCCAAGGACGGACCTCTCCATATGGCTACACCTTC.

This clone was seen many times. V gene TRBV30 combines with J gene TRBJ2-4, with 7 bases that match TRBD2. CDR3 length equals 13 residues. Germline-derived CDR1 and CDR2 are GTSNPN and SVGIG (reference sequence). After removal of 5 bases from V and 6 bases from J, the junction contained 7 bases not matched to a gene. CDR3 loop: CAWGAGGGNIQYF. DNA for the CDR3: TGTGCCTGGGGGGCTGGGGGGGGAAACATTCAGTACTTC.

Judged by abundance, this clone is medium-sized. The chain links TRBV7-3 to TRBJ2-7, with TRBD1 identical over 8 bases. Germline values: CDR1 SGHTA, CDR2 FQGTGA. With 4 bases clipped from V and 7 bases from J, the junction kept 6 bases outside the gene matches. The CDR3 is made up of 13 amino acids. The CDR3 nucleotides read TGTGCCAGCAGCTCCGGACAGGGCGGGGAGCAGTACTTC. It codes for CASSSGQGGEQYF.

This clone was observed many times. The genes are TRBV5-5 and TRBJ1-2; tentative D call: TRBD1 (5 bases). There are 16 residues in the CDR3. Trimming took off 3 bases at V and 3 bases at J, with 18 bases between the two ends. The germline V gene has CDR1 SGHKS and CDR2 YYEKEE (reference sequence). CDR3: CASSSGRWGKDYGYTF. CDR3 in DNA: TGTGCCAGCAGCTCGGGCCGATGGGGGAAAGACTATGGCTACACCTTC.

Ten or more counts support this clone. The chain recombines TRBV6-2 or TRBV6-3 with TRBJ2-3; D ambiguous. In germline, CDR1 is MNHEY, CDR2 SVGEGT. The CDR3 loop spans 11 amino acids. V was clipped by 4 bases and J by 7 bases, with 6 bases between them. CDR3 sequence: CASSLGNTQYF. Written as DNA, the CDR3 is TGTGCCAGCAGTTTGGGAAATACGCAGTATTTT.

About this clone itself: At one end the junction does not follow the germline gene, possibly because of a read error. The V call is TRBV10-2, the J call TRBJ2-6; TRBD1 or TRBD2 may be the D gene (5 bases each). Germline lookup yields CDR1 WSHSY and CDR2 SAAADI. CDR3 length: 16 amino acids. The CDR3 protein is CASIESRGRGSNVLTF. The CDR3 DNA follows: TGCGCCAGCATTGAGTCAAGGGGAAGAGGGTCCAACGTCCTGACTTTC.

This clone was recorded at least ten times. The CDR3 loop reads CASSFEASKHYEQYF. CDR3 in DNA: TGTGCCAGCAGTTTTGAAGCTAGCAAACACTACGAGCAGTACTTC. The chain couples TRBV12-3 or TRBV12-4 to TRBJ2-7, with D possibly matching TRBD2 (5 bases). This CDR3 region has 15 residues. The V end was cut by 3 bases, the J end by 3 bases, with 15 bases between.

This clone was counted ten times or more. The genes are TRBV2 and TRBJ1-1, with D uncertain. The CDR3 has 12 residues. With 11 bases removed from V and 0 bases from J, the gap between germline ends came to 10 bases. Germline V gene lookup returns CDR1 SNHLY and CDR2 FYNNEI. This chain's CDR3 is CAGGELNTEAFF. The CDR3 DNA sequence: TGTGCCGGTGGTGAATTGAACACTGAAGCTTTCTTT.

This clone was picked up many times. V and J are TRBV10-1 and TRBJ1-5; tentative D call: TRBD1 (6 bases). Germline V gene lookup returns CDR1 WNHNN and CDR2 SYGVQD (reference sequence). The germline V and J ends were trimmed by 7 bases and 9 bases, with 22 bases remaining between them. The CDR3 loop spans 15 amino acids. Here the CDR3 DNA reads TGCGCCAGCATATACCCCGCAGGGGTCCAATGGCCCCAGCATTTT. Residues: CASIYPAGVQWPQHF.

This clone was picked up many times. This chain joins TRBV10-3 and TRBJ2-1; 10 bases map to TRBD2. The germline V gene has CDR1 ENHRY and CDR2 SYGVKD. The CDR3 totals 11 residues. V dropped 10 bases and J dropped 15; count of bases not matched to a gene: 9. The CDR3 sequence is CASATGTSAFF. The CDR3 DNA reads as TGTGCCAGTGCGACCGGGACTAGCGCGTTCTTC.

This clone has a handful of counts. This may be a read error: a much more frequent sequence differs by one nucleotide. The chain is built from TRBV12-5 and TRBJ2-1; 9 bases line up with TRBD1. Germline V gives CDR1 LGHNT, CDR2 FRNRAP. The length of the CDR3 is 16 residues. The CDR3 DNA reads TGTGCTGGTGGTTTGGTGGGGGGGACAGGGAAGAATGAGCAGTTCTTC. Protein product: CAGGLVGGTGKNEQFF. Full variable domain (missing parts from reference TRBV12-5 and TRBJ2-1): DARVTQTPRHKVTEMGQEVTMRCQPILGHNTVFWYRQTMMQGLELLAYFRNRAPLDDSGMPKDRFSAEMPDATLATLKIQPSEPRDSAVYFCAGGLVGGTGKNEQFFGPGTRLTVL.

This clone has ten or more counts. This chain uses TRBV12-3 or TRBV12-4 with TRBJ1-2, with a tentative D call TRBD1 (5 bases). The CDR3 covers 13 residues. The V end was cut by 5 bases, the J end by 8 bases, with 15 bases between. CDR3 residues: CASSVGQGSGYTF. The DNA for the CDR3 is TGTGCCAGCAGTGTTGGGCAGGGTTCGGGCTACACCTTC.

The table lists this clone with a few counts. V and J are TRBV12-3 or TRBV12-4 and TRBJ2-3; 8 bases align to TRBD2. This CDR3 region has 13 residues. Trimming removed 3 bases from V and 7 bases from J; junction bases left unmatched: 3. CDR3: CASSFREGHTQYF. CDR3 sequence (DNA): TGTGCCAGCAGTTTTCGGGAGGGACATACGCAGTATTTT.

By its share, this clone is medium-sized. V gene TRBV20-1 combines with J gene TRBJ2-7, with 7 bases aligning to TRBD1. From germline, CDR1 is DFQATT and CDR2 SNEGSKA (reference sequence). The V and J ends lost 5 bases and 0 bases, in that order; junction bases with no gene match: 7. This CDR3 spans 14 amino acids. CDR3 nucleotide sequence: TGCAGTGCTTTAAAGACAGGGAGCTCCTACGAGCAGTACTTC. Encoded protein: CSALKTGSSYEQYF.

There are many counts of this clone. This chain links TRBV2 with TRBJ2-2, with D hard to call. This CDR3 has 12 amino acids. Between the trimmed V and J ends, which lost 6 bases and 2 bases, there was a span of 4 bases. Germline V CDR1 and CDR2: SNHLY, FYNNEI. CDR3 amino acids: CASRLNTGELFF. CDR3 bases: TGTGCCAGCAGACTAAACACCGGGGAGCTGTTTTTT.

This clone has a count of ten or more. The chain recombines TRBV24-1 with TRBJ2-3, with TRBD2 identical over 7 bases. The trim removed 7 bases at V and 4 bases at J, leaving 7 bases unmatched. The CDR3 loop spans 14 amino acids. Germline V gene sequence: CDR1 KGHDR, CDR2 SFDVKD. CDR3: CATRPGGSADTQYF. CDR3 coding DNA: TGTGCCACCAGGCCGGGCGGGAGCGCAGATACGCAGTATTTT.